Each of the 20 T cell receptor beta chains below was sequenced from the same sample in a study of blood T cell repertoires in COVID-19 (dated by TCRdb to the early 2020s). Libraries were made using the immunoSEQ multiplex PCR assay. This is the immuneACCESS table as TCRdb keeps it, with only in-frame sequences that have V and J called. A part of the clones is gone; compared with another copy, unresolved V genes explain less than half, and the rest is unexplained. The table for this sample lists some 41,000 clones; 83% of them were counted only once. The biggest ten clones account for 7.5% to 9.5% of the sample. Specimen: peripheral blood. The source of these receptors is a man older than 75 in a cohort sampled during active COVID-19.

The rearrangement joins TRBV28 to TRBJ1-3; D call uncertain. V lost 7 bases, J lost 4 bases, and 11 bases lay in between. Germline V gene sequence: CDR1 MDHEN, CDR2 SYDVKM. The CDR3 has 13 residues. As DNA, the CDR3 is TGTGCCAGCATCTATCGGGAGGGAAACACCATATATTTT. Protein product: CASIYREGNTIYF.

This clone was seen just once. The chain links TRBV6-2 or TRBV6-3 to TRBJ2-7; TRBD1 matches at 9 bases. Germline loops: CDR1 MNHEY, CDR2 SVGEGT. CDR3 length: 15 amino acids. Trimming took 2 bases from V and 4 from J; bases not matched to a gene: 6. CDR3 nucleotide sequence: TGTGCCAGCAGTTACCGCGGGACAGGGCGTTACGAGCAGTACTTC. It translates to CASSYRGTGRYEQYF.

This chain links TRBV5-1 with TRBJ1-6, with D uncertain. The V gene lost 0 bases and the J gene lost 8 bases, with 9 bases spanning the gap. The CDR3 spans 14 residues. CDR1 and CDR2 from the germline V gene are SGHRS and YFSETQ. As DNA, the CDR3 is TGCGCCAGCAGCTTGGGTGCAGAAGATTCACCCCTCCACTTT. It encodes CASSLGAEDSPLHF.

The J gene is TRBJ2-7, the V gene TRBV18; D remains ambiguous. CDR1 KGHSH and CDR2 LQKENI come from the germline V gene. The CDR3 consists of 14 residues. With 0 bases removed from V and 2 bases from J, the gap between germline ends came to 8 bases. The CDR3 is CASSPPGRPYEQYF. CDR3 nucleotides: TGTGCCAGCTCACCACCGGGCAGGCCCTACGAGCAGTACTTC.

The chain's CDR3 is CASSQESGQGAREKLFF. CDR3 DNA sequence: TGTGCCAGCAGCCAAGAAAGTGGACAGGGGGCTCGGGAAAAACTGTTTTTT. V gene TRBV4-2 combines with J gene TRBJ1-4; 11 nucleotides match TRBD1. CDR1 and CDR2 (germline): LGHNA, YNFKEQ. CDR3 length: 17 amino acids. With V trimmed by 0 bases and J by 8 bases, 8 bases remained unmatched.

The chain recombines TRBV6-1 with TRBJ1-5, with 7 bases identical to TRBD1. Trimming cost V 1 base and J 7 bases; bases outside gene matches: 7. Germline CDR1 MNHNS, CDR2 SASEGT. The CDR3 is 15 residues long. Here the CDR3 reads CASSEGRGRWQPQHF. The CDR3 bases are TGTGCCAGCAGTGAAGGTAGGGGGCGGTGGCAGCCCCAGCATTTT.

The chain has TRBV6-6 and TRBJ2-4; D is possibly TRBD2 (6 bases). Germline V gene data show CDR1 as MNHNY and CDR2 as SVGAGI (reference sequence). The CDR3 covers 15 residues. Trimming stripped 0 bases from V and 11 bases from J, with 17 bases between. The CDR3 DNA reads as TGTGCCAGCAGTTACTCGATTCAGGGAGGTGAGGTTCAGTACTTC. This codes for CASSYSIQGGEVQYF.

This chain links TRBV19 with TRBJ2-5; D perhaps matches TRBD1 (6 bases). The CDR3 has 14 amino acids. Trimming removed 4 bases at V and 5 bases at J, with 14 bases between. CDR1 is LNHDA, CDR2 SQIVND, per germline (reference sequence). The CDR3 loop is CASSTNRVRETQYF. The CDR3, as DNA: TGTGCCAGTAGTACCAACAGGGTTCGGGAGACCCAGTACTTC. Based on the CDR3 plus reference TRBV19 and TRBJ2-5, the full variable domain is DGGITQSPKYLFRKEGQNVTLSCEQNLNHDAMYWYRQDPGQGLRLIYYSQIVNDFQKGDIAEGYSVSREKKESFPLTVTSAQKNPTAFYLCASSTNRVRETQYFGPGTRLLVL.

The chain is built from TRBV2 and TRBJ2-1, with D perhaps TRBD2 (5 bases). The V end was cut by 7 bases, the J end by 8 bases, with 24 bases between. The CDR3 consists of 16 residues. Per the germline V gene, CDR1 is SNHLY and CDR2 is FYNNEI. This chain's CDR3 is CASKSFPGEGAYEQFF. The CDR3 DNA reads as TGTGCCAGCAAGTCGTTTCCCGGTGAGGGTGCATATGAGCAGTTCTTC.

The V and J genes are TRBV2 and TRBJ1-1, with TRBD1 matching over 8 bases. In germline, CDR1 is SNHLY, CDR2 FYNNEI. The CDR3 runs to 15 residues. V lost 6 bases and J lost 7; bases outside the gene matches: 13. The CDR3 loop is CASRVSGTGPFEAFF. CDR3 nucleotide sequence: TGTGCCAGCAGAGTTTCCGGGACAGGCCCCTTTGAAGCTTTCTTT.

DNA of the CDR3: TGTGCCAGCAGCTTACGAGGCGCGAACACCGGGGAGCTGTTTTTT. This gives the protein CASSLRGANTGELFF. This sequence joins TRBV7-9 and TRBJ2-2; D remains ambiguous. Looked up from germline, CDR1 is SEHNR and CDR2 is FQNEAQ (reference sequence). The CDR3 runs to 15 residues. V gave up 2 bases and J gave up 0 bases, with 7 bases separating them.

The chain couples TRBV3-1 (or the pseudogene TRBV3-2) to TRBJ2-2; 14 bases map to TRBD2. This CDR3 comprises 18 residues. CDR1 LGHDT and CDR2 YNNKEL come from the germline V gene (reference sequence). Trimming cost V 4 bases and J 6 bases; bases outside gene matches: 10. This chain's CDR3 is CASSPKTSGRAWAGELFF. The CDR3 DNA reads as TGTGCCAGCAGCCCCAAGACTAGCGGGAGGGCTTGGGCCGGGGAGCTGTTTTTT.

The J gene is TRBJ1-6, the V gene TRBV11-2; D may be TRBD1 (6 bases). Trimming removed 5 bases from V and 4 bases from J, with 15 bases in between. This CDR3 comprises 16 residues. Germline CDR1 SGHAT, CDR2 FQNNGV. The CDR3 coding sequence is TGTGCCAGCAGCCCCCCTGGGACACCGTATAATTCACCCCTCCACTTT. Amino acids: CASSPPGTPYNSPLHF.

The rearrangement links TRBV5-1 to TRBJ2-1; 9 positions match TRBD1. V lost 4 bases to trimming and J lost 5 bases; unmatched junction nucleotides: 7. The CDR3 extends over 15 amino acids. Per germline, CDR1 SGHRS and CDR2 YFSETQ. CDR3 DNA sequence: TGCGCCAGCAGCCCCACCGGGACAGGGAACAATGAGCAGTTCTTC. Its translation: CASSPTGTGNNEQFF.

The V gene is TRBV4-1, the J gene TRBJ1-2; D is undetermined. The CDR3 loop spans 15 amino acids. Between the trimmed V and J ends, which lost 2 bases and 8 bases, there was a span of 18 bases. In germline, CDR1 is MGHRA, CDR2 YSYEKL. CDR3 residues: CASSQPTGNYGGYTF. The CDR3 region has the DNA TGCGCCAGCAGCCAACCGACGGGTAACTATGGAGGCTACACCTTC.

The chain joins TRBV6-5 to TRBJ1-2, with D perhaps TRBD1 (5 bases). Germline loops: CDR1 MNHEY, CDR2 SVGAGI. Trimming pared 0 bases from V and 8 bases from J, leaving 19 bases between. The CDR3 runs to 16 residues. The CDR3 sequence: CASSYSGIRQGRGYTF. The CDR3 coding sequence is TGTGCCAGCAGTTACTCGGGGATCAGGCAGGGAAGAGGCTACACCTTC.

V is TRBV3-1 (or the pseudogene TRBV3-2) and J is TRBJ2-3; TRBD2 agrees at 9 bases. The junction had 3 bases not matched to a gene; V was cut back by 4 bases and J by 1 base. CDR3 length equals 15 residues. Germline V gene lookup returns CDR1 LGHDT and CDR2 YNNKEL (reference sequence). The CDR3 bases are TGTGCCAGCAGCCCTCTAGCGGGGCGCACAGATACGCAGTATTTT. It translates to CASSPLAGRTDTQYF.

The rearrangement uses TRBV5-1 and TRBJ2-1, with D hard to call. Trimming cost V 0 bases and J 3 bases, with 22 bases left between them. The germline gives CDR1 SGHRS, CDR2 YFSETQ. The CDR3 has 19 residues. DNA for the CDR3: TGCGCCAGCAGCTTGGCCCCAATCCCGTCGGTCCCGATCTACAATGAGCAGTTCTTC. It is translated as CASSLAPIPSVPIYNEQFF. The full variable domain, its missing parts supplied by reference TRBV5-1 and TRBJ2-1, is KAGVTQTPRYLIKTRGQQVTLSCSPISGHRSVSWYQQTPGQGLQFLFEYFSETQRNKGNFPGRFSGRQFSNSRSEMNVSTLELGDSALYLCASSLAPIPSVPIYNEQFFGPGTRLTVL.

The rearrangement uses TRBV28 and TRBJ1-1; D remains unclear. This CDR3 comprises 15 residues. In germline, CDR1 is MDHEN, CDR2 SYDVKM. The V end was cut by 6 bases, the J end by 5 bases, with 19 bases between. In DNA form, the CDR3 reads TGTGCCAGCAGCAGAAGCGCCGGCTCGAGGACTGAAGCTTTCTTT. Its translation: CASSRSAGSRTEAFF.

The V call is TRBV10-3, the J call TRBJ2-7, with 13 nucleotides matching TRBD2. The CDR3 contains 15 residues. The germline V gene has CDR1 ENHRY and CDR2 SYGVKD. After removal of 6 bases from V and 7 bases from J, the junction contained 9 bases not matched to a gene. The DNA for the CDR3 is TGTGCCATCAGCTATACTAGCGGGAGGGATCGGGAGCAGTACTTC. Protein sequence: CAISYTSGRDREQYF.